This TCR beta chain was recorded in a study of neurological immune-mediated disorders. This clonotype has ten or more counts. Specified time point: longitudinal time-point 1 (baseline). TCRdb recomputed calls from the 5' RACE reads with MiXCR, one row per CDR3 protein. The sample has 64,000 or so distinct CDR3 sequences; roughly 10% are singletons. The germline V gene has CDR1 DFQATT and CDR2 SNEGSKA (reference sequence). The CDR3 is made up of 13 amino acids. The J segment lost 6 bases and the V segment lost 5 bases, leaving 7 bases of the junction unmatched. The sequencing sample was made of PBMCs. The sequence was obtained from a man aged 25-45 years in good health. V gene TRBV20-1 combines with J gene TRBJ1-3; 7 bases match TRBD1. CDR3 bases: TGCAGTGCTGCCGGGACAGTGGTAAACACCATATATTTT. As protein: CSAAGTVVNTIYF.